Listed here is a single T cell receptor beta chain. The data stem from a study of T cell changes during pregnancy in multiple sclerosis. Here immunoSEQ multiplex PCR was the method, and the copy in TCRdb shows in-frame clones only, minus some. This repertoire shows 75,000 to 100,000 clones, about 91% found once; its top ten account for approximately 2.4%. This specimen consisted of peripheral blood, obtained after pregnancy. This sequence originates from a female donor in good health, enrolled as a control in a pregnancy study.

DNA for the CDR3: TGTGCCAGCACCCCCCCGGGGGGGGCGAATTCACCCCTCCACTTT. Its translation is CASTPPGGANSPLHF. The chain couples TRBV6-5 to TRBJ1-6; the D gene is possibly TRBD1 (6 bases). The CDR3 is made up of 15 amino acids. CDR1 and CDR2 from the germline V gene are MNHEY and SVGAGI. Between the trimmed V and J ends, which lost 7 bases and 7 bases, there was a span of 17 bases.